This passage covers 7 T cell receptor beta chains from one sample sequenced in a study of T-cell reconstitution after alpha-beta-depleted transplantation in children. The authors prepared the TCRbeta library with unique molecular identifiers. Each CDR3 protein gets one entry after TCRdb re-called the PCR reads with MiXCR. The sample consists of about 610,000 distinct CDR3 sequences, roughly a tenth of them appearing once. Material: PBMCs from the stem cell graft donor, obtained from the stem cell graft. The receptors come from a human donor who donated a stem cell graft to a child with acute myeloid leukemia.

This clonotype has more than one count but fewer than ten. The rearrangement links TRBV5-1 to TRBJ2-6, with 7 bases fitting TRBD2. The CDR3 is made up of 18 amino acids. Germline V gives CDR1 SGHRS, CDR2 YFSETQ. V gave up 4 bases and J gave up 0 bases; unmatched junction bases: 10. The CDR3 nucleotides are TGCGCCAGCAGCCGGGGGTCTAGCGGTAACTCTGGGGCCAACGTCCTGACTTTC. The encoded protein is CASSRGSSGNSGANVLTF.

This clonotype has a handful of counts. The V call is TRBV27, the J call TRBJ2-1; a weak D match, TRBD2 (6 bases). Germline-derived CDR1 and CDR2 are MNHEY and SMNVEV (reference sequence). V lost 2 bases and J lost 7, with 12 bases in between. CDR3 size: 14 residues. CDR3 sequence (DNA): TGTGCCAGCAGTTTAGGGCTAGCGTTGAATGAGCAGTTCTTC. Its protein product is CASSLGLALNEQFF.

This clonotype was seen many times. The gene calls are TRBV20-1 and TRBJ1-2, with a possible D match to TRBD1 (5 bases). Germline assignment: CDR1 DFQATT and CDR2 SNEGSKA (reference sequence). The CDR3 is 11 amino acids. V gave up 3 bases and J gave up 8 bases, with 10 bases separating them. The DNA of the CDR3 is TGCAGTGCTAGGACTGGGGACGGCTACACCTTC. This translates into CSARTGDGYTF.

This clonotype was seen at least ten times. The V and J genes are TRBV7-9 and TRBJ2-1; the D gene is possibly TRBD1 (6 bases). CDR1 is SEHNR, CDR2 FQNEAQ, per germline (reference sequence). The germline V and J ends were trimmed by 3 bases and 6 bases, with 12 bases remaining between them. This CDR3 has 14 amino acids. CDR3 in amino acids: CASSFLQGLNEQFF. For the CDR3, the DNA is TGTGCCAGCAGCTTCTTGCAGGGGCTCAATGAGCAGTTCTTC. Drawing the rest from reference TRBV7-9 and TRBJ2-1, the complete variable domain is DTGVSQNPRHKITKRGQNVTFRCDPISEHNRLYWYRQTLGQGPEFLTYFQNEAQLEKSRLLSDRFSAERPKGSFSTLEIQRTEQGDSAMYLCASSFLQGLNEQFFGPGTRLTVL.

The chain uses TRBV6-4 and TRBJ2-3, with TRBD1 identical over 8 bases. In germline, CDR1 is MRHNA, CDR2 SNTAGT. Trimming removed 5 bases from V and 6 bases from J; junction bases left unmatched: 13. The CDR3 contains 16 residues. The chain's CDR3 is CASSPHGQGPMDTQYF. The CDR3 nucleotides are TGTGCCAGCAGTCCCCACGGACAGGGCCCCATGGATACGCAGTATTTT.

The sample holds many counts of this clonotype. This chain joins TRBV2 and TRBJ2-1; 8 positions agree with TRBD2. The J segment lost 6 bases and the V segment lost 7 bases, leaving 2 bases of the junction unmatched. Germline CDR1 and CDR2: SNHLY and FYNNEI. This CDR3 region has 12 residues. The DNA for the CDR3 is TGTGCCAGCATTCTAGCGGGCAATGAGCAGTTCTTC. Translating gives CASILAGNEQFF.

This clonotype was detected a few times. The chain has TRBV29-1 and TRBJ1-4; 9 bases match TRBD1. The V gene's germline CDR1 is SQVTM and CDR2 ANQGSEA. The CDR3 loop spans 14 amino acids. Trimming at V came to 8 bases and at J to 6 bases, leaving 10 bases not matched to a gene. This chain's CDR3 is CSFRSGDRDEKLFF. The CDR3 DNA reads TGCAGCTTCAGATCAGGGGACAGGGATGAAAAACTGTTTTTT. Filled out from reference TRBV29-1 and TRBJ1-4, the complete variable domain reads SAVISQKPSRDICQRGTSLTIQCQVDSQVTMMFWYRQQPGQSLTLIATANQGSEATYESGFVIDKFPISRPNLTFSTLTVSNMSPEDSSIYLCSFRSGDRDEKLFFGSGTQLSVL.